This T cell receptor beta chain was profiled in a study of cytomegalovirus exposure and HLA in healthy donors. Study-level points and caveats: Immune exposure information comprised only CMV serostatus.

PCR involved 60 Vbeta and 13 Jbeta primers. The data were produced by immunoSEQ multiplex PCR, yet TCRdb's version contains in-frame clones alone and is incomplete. The sample lists roughly 200,000 clones, 75% to 85% occurring once. On this clone: Its antigen remains unidentified.

This CDR3 contains 13 residues. CDR1 and CDR2 (germline): MGHDK, SYGVNS. With 7 bases clipped from V and 6 bases from J, the junction kept 7 bases outside the gene matches. Sequences were obtained from PBMCs. The V and J genes are TRBV25-1 and TRBJ2-5, with 8 bases identical to TRBD2. This clonotype originated in a woman between 50 and 59 years old in good health and CMV-seronegative. The CDR3 region has the DNA TGTGCCAGCACCTCGAGCGGGAGTAAGACCCAGTACTTC. Translating it yields CASTSSGSKTQYF. The full variable domain, with the rest looked up from reference TRBV25-1 and TRBJ2-5, is EADIYQTPRYLVIGTGKKITLECSQTMGHDKMYWYQQDPGMELHLIHYSYGVNSTEKGDLSSESTVSRIRTEHFPLTLESARPSHTSQYLCASTSSGSKTQYFGPGTRLLVL.